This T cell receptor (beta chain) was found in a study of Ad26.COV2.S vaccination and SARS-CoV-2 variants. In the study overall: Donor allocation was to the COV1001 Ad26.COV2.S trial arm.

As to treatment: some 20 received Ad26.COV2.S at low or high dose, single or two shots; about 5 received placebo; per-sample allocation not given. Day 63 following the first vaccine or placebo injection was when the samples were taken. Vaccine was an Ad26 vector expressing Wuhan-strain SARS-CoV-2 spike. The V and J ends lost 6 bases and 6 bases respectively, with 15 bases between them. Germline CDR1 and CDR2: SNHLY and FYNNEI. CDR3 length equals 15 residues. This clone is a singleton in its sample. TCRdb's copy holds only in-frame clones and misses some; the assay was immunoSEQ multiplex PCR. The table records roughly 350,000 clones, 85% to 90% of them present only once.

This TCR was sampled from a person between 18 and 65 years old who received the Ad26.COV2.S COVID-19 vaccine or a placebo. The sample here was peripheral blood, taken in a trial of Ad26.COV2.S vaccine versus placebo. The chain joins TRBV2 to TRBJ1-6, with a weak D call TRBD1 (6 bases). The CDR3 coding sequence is TGTGCCAGCAGGGAGACAGGTGCTCCTAATTCACCCCTCCACTTT. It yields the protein CASRETGAPNSPLHF.